Listed below are T cell receptor beta chains from one sample, sequenced in a study of T cells in Graves' hyperthyroidism and ophthalmopathy. TCRdb analysed the multiplex PCR reads with MiXCR anew, one entry per CDR3 protein. The table records about 500,000 distinct CDR3 sequences, over 15% of them present only once. Sequencing was performed on blood. All receptors come from a woman between 18 and 29 years old with Graves' hyperthyroidism. Both conserved end residues are part of each CDR3. A D gene is named only where the DNA matches it firmly. Size tells how often a clone was seen (once, few, many) or the class of an expanded clone, and some rows leave it out.

many	TRBV29-1	TRBJ2-1	NA	CSVEEIEGGGPYNEQFF	TGCAGCGTTGAAGAGATAGAGGGGGGAGGGCCCTACAATGAGCAGTTCTTC
NA	TRBV19	TRBJ1-4	NA	CASSIDGDNEKLFF	TGTGCCAGTAGTATAGACGGCGATAATGAAAAACTGTTTTTT
NA	TRBV20-1	TRBJ1-2	TRBD1	CSARSRQGTTNYGYTF	TGCAGTGCTAGATCTCGACAGGGGACCACTAACTATGGCTACACCTTC
NA	TRBV20-1	TRBJ2-1	TRBD2	CSARDRAGGSTYEQFF	TGCAGTGCTAGAGATAGAGCGGGGGGGTCAACCTACGAGCAGTTCTTC
NA	TRBV7-8	TRBJ2-4	TRBD1	CASSLGDRGVLNIQYF	TGTGCCAGCAGCTTAGGGGACAGGGGGGTATTAAACATTCAGTACTTC
NA	TRBV20-1	TRBJ2-2	TRBD2	CSARTSGNTGELFF	TGCAGTGCAAGGACTAGCGGAAACACCGGGGAGCTGTTTTTT
many	TRBV12-3/TRBV12-4	TRBJ2-6	NA	CASSLWGTGANVLTF	TGTGCCAGCAGTTTATGGGGAACTGGGGCCAACGTCCTGACTTTC
NA	TRBV9	TRBJ2-7	NA	CASSVAGSGFYEQYF	TGTGCCAGCAGCGTAGCTGGTAGCGGATTCTACGAGCAGTACTTC
many	TRBV12-3/TRBV12-4	TRBJ1-1	NA	CASSAGHRFDTEAFF	TGTGCCAGCAGTGCGGGACACCGGTTTGACACTGAAGCTTTCTTT
many	TRBV2	TRBJ2-5	TRBD1	CASSEDRGLETQYF	TGTGCCAGCAGTGAAGACAGGGGGCTAGAGACCCAGTACTTC
NA	TRBV12-3/TRBV12-4	TRBJ1-3	NA	CASSFWHLSGNTIYF	TGTGCCAGCAGTTTCTGGCACCTCTCTGGAAACACCATATATTTT
few	TRBV4-1	TRBJ2-7	NA	CASSQEGLGWAQYF	TGCGCCAGCAGCCAAGAGGGACTGGGTTGGGCGCAGTACTTC
NA	TRBV6-2/TRBV6-3	TRBJ2-5	NA	CASSYSAGATVQETQYF	TGTGCCAGCAGTTACTCGGCGGGGGCCACCGTCCAAGAGACCCAGTACTTC
few	TRBV7-9	TRBJ2-3	NA	CASSSILGGTDTQYF	TGTGCCAGCAGCTCGATTCTAGGGGGCACAGATACGCAGTATTTT
NA	TRBV25-1	TRBJ1-3	NA	CASSQSGLSPFSGNTIYF	TGTGCCAGCAGTCAATCAGGCCTATCTCCCTTCTCTGGAAACACCATATATTTT
NA	TRBV7-9	TRBJ2-3	TRBD2	CASSRSGGAIDTQYF	TGTGCCAGCAGCCGCAGCGGGGGGGCCATAGATACGCAGTATTTT
many	TRBV3-1	TRBJ2-7	TRBD2	CASSQGTSGYEQYF	TGTGCCAGCAGCCAAGGGACTAGCGGCTACGAGCAGTACTTC
NA	TRBV11-2	TRBJ1-2	NA	CASSLRRQAEGYGYTF	TGTGCCAGCAGCTTACGACGGCAGGCGGAAGGCTATGGCTACACCTTC
many	TRBV14	TRBJ2-5	NA	CASSQDSGKWETQYF	TGTGCCAGCAGCCAAGATTCGGGGAAATGGGAGACCCAGTACTTC
NA	TRBV19	TRBJ1-5	TRBD1	CASSMGDRVNQPQHF	TGTGCCAGTAGTATGGGGGACAGGGTTAATCAGCCCCAGCATTTT
many	TRBV7-8	TRBJ1-2	TRBD1	CASSPPGQGDGYTF	TGTGCCAGCAGCCCGCCGGGACAGGGAGATGGCTACACCTTC
NA	TRBV28	TRBJ2-7	TRBD1	CASSRQGIYYEQYF	TGTGCCAGCAGTCGACAGGGGATATACTACGAGCAGTACTTC
few	TRBV5-1	TRBJ2-3	TRBD2	CASSGEGLAKRDTQYF	TGCGCCAGCAGCGGGGAGGGTCTAGCGAAAAGGGATACGCAGTATTTT
NA	TRBV20-1	TRBJ2-5	TRBD2	CSADGTSGLQETQYF	TGCAGTGCTGATGGGACTAGCGGACTGCAAGAGACCCAGTACTTC
NA	TRBV4-3	TRBJ2-3	TRBD2	CASSQRGTSGGGPPDTQYF	TGCGCCAGCAGCCAACGGGGGACTAGCGGGGGGGGCCCCCCAGATACGCAGTATTTT
few	TRBV11-2	TRBJ2-3	TRBD2	CASSLVGRPGLAGVDTQYF	TGTGCCAGCAGCTTAGTAGGTCGTCCAGGACTAGCGGGAGTGGATACGCAGTATTTT
few	TRBV3-1	TRBJ2-2	NA	CASSHPPWTGELFF	TGTGCCAGCAGCCATCCACCGTGGACCGGGGAGCTGTTTTTT
NA	TRBV12-3/TRBV12-4	TRBJ1-6	NA	CASSLFMTGAGNNSPLHF	TGTGCCAGCAGTTTATTTATGACGGGGGCAGGAAATAATTCACCCCTCCACTTT
many	TRBV6-2/TRBV6-3	TRBJ1-5	TRBD1	CASRGQEGYSNQPQHF	TGTGCCAGCAGAGGACAGGAGGGTTATAGCAATCAGCCCCAGCATTTT
many	TRBV12-3/TRBV12-4	TRBJ2-2	NA	CASSPGTRTGELFF	TGTGCCAGCAGTCCCGGGACGAGGACCGGGGAGCTGTTTTTT
many	TRBV30	TRBJ2-7	NA	CAVKAVSSYEQYF	TGTGCCGTAAAAGCGGTTAGCTCCTACGAGCAGTACTTC
many	TRBV3-1	TRBJ2-5	TRBD2	CASSQTGGLVVETQYF	TGTGCCAGCAGCCAAACTGGGGGACTAGTAGTTGAGACCCAGTACTTC
NA	TRBV4-2	TRBJ1-1	TRBD1	CASSQRQGAGNTEAFF	TGTGCCAGCAGCCAAAGACAGGGGGCGGGAAACACTGAAGCTTTCTTT
NA	TRBV6-5	TRBJ1-1	TRBD1	CASSYPGGEAFF	TGTGCCAGCAGTTACCCAGGGGGAGAAGCTTTCTTT
few	TRBV27	TRBJ2-3	TRBD2	CASSLRSGRDTQYF	TGTGCCAGCAGTTTGCGTAGCGGGAGGGATACGCAGTATTTT
few	TRBV4-3	TRBJ1-2	NA	CASSQDENYGYTF	TGCGCCAGCAGCCAAGACGAAAACTATGGCTACACCTTC
NA	TRBV3-1	TRBJ2-7	TRBD2	CASSLSTSGGLGEQYF	TGTGCCAGCAGCCTCTCCACTAGCGGGGGACTTGGAGAGCAGTACTTC